This T cell receptor beta chain originates from a study of blood T cell repertoires in COVID-19. With 0 bases removed from V and 5 bases from J, the gap between germline ends came to 18 bases. The CDR3 runs to 17 residues. CDR1 MNHNS and CDR2 SASEGT come from the germline V gene. Sequencing was performed with immunoSEQ multiplex PCR; in TCRdb, only in-frame clones are kept and a portion is missing. The table has about 190,000 clones, 80% seen once; the top ten hold about 6.9%. This chain connects TRBV6-1 to TRBJ2-3, with unresolved D. This clonotype was sampled from a man between 60 and 75 years old with acute or convalescent COVID-19. Sequenced material: peripheral blood. The CDR3 sequence: CASSEAFGSSPRDTQYF. The CDR3 coding sequence is TGTGCCAGCAGTGAAGCGTTTGGTTCGAGCCCACGAGATACGCAGTATTTT.